These 17 T cell receptor beta chains share one sample of origin, sequenced in a study of blood T cell repertoires in COVID-19. The table came from immunoSEQ multiplex PCR; TCRdb's copy has only in-frame clones and leaves some out. The sample consists of approximately 250,000 clones, around 84% of them appearing once. The sequenced material came from PBMCs or T cells enriched from blood (not recorded which). These receptors were obtained from a man aged 25-40 years with acute COVID-19.

The CDR3, as DNA: TGTGCCAGCAGTGAGCCGACAGGGCTTCGAACACCCCTCCACTTT. Translating it yields CASSEPTGLRTPLHF. The chain uses TRBV6-1 and TRBJ1-6; 7 bases map to TRBD1. CDR3 length equals 15 residues. Germline V gene lookup returns CDR1 MNHNS and CDR2 SASEGT. Germline trimming cut 3 bases from V and 11 bases from J; bases unmatched to any gene: 10.

This clone was recorded once. This chain uses TRBV15 with TRBJ1-1, with D perhaps matching TRBD1 (6 bases). The germline V gene has CDR1 LNHNV and CDR2 YYDKDF (reference sequence). CDR3 size: 13 residues. Trimming took 0 bases from V and 8 from J, leaving 10 bases between them. CDR3 sequence: CATSREGRGEAFF. DNA of the CDR3: TGTGCCACCAGCAGAGAGGGCAGGGGCGAAGCTTTCTTT.

The rearrangement joins TRBV27 to TRBJ1-1; D not resolved. V was pared by 6 bases and J by 5 bases, with 16 bases between. Germline loops: CDR1 MNHEY, CDR2 SMNVEV (reference sequence). This CDR3 contains 14 residues. Written as DNA, the CDR3 is TGTGCCAGCAGGGTAGACGGAGGGTGGACTGAAGCTTTCTTT. Translating it yields CASRVDGGWTEAFF.

J is TRBJ1-2 and V is TRBV2; D is ambiguous. Germline loops: CDR1 SNHLY, CDR2 FYNNEI. V was shortened by 5 bases and J by 12 bases, with 13 bases between the two germline ends. The length of the CDR3 is 11 residues. CDR3 protein: CASSPAGGNTF. The CDR3 bases are TGTGCCAGCAGTCCCGCCGGAGGTAACACCTTC. The whole variable domain, filled in from reference TRBV2 and TRBJ1-2, reads EPEVTQTPSHQVTQMGQEVILRCVPISNHLYFYWYRQILGQKVEFLVSFYNNEISEKSEIFDDQFSVERPDGSNFTLKIRSTKLEDSAMYFCASSPAGGNTFGSGTRLTVV.

This chain joins TRBV3-1 (or the pseudogene TRBV3-2) and TRBJ2-3; 8 bases are shared with TRBD2. The length of the CDR3 is 17 residues. Germline assignment: CDR1 LGHDT and CDR2 YNNKEL (reference sequence). V lost 5 bases and J lost 2; bases outside the gene matches: 12. CDR3 in DNA: TGTGCCAGCAGCTATCCCGGGCTAGCGGGCGACACAGATACGCAGTATTTT. Translated: CASSYPGLAGDTDTQYF.

The chain couples TRBV12-5 to TRBJ2-2; no clear D. This CDR3 has 16 residues. Germline loops: CDR1 LGHNT, CDR2 FRNRAP. V was pared by 5 bases and J by 4 bases, with 17 bases between. This CDR3 reads CASGPNTPSGTGELFF. In nucleotides, the CDR3 is TGTGCTAGTGGTCCCAATACACCTTCGGGCACCGGGGAGCTGTTTTTT.

This chain joins TRBV2 and TRBJ1-2; D perhaps matches TRBD1 (5 bases). In germline, CDR1 is SNHLY, CDR2 FYNNEI. V lost 9 bases, J lost 2 bases, and 10 bases lay in between. The CDR3 runs 12 residues. CDR3 region: CASQGLNYGYTF. The CDR3 region has the DNA TGTGCCAGTCAGGGCTTAAACTATGGCTACACCTTC.

This chain uses TRBV6-6 with TRBJ1-4, with 12 bases fitting TRBD1. CDR3 length: 20 amino acids. J lost 8 bases, V lost 5 bases, and 21 bases had no gene match. Germline loops: CDR1 MNHNY, CDR2 SVGAGI (reference sequence). The CDR3 DNA sequence: TGTGCCAGCAGTCCGACCATAATATTCGGGACAGGGGGCTCTGAGGAAAAACTGTTTTTT. This codes for CASSPTIIFGTGGSEEKLFF.

The J gene is TRBJ1-6, the V gene TRBV11-2; D is uncertain. The germline V gene encodes CDR1 SGHAT and CDR2 FQNNGV. This CDR3 contains 13 residues. Trimming took off 0 bases at V and 13 bases at J, with 10 bases between the two ends. CDR3 protein: CASSLDRGRPLHF. CDR3 coding DNA: TGTGCCAGCAGCTTAGACCGGGGAAGGCCCCTCCACTTT.

The chain has TRBV7-2 and TRBJ2-2; 9 bases are shared with TRBD1. The germline V gene encodes CDR1 SGHTA and CDR2 FQGNSA. V was pared by 5 bases and J by 2 bases, with 12 bases of the junction left unmatched. This CDR3 comprises 18 residues. The CDR3 bases are TGTGCCAGCAGCCCCCCCCTCGGACAGGGGACAAACACCGGGGAGCTGTTTTTT. Translated: CASSPPLGQGTNTGELFF.

About this clone itself: Other DNA sequences from this sample encode an identical CDR3 as well. This chain connects TRBV6-5 to TRBJ1-1; perhaps TRBD1 as D (6 bases). Germline CDR1 reads MNHEY; CDR2 reads SVGAGI. Trimming took off 0 bases at V and 5 bases at J, with 7 bases between the two ends. This CDR3 has 13 residues. The chain's CDR3 is CASSYSQGTEAFF. Here the CDR3 DNA reads TGTGCCAGCAGTTACTCGCAGGGGACTGAAGCTTTCTTT.

This clone has just a few counts. V is TRBV27 and J is TRBJ1-2; 10 bases match TRBD1. This CDR3 spans 14 amino acids. Germline CDR1 is MNHEY and CDR2 is SMNVEV (reference sequence). The J segment lost 7 bases and the V segment lost 6 bases, leaving 8 bases of the junction unmatched. The CDR3 loop is CASSPDRGRFGYTF. CDR3 coding DNA: TGTGCCAGCAGCCCCGACAGGGGGCGCTTTGGCTACACCTTC.

The gene calls are TRBV19 and TRBJ2-2, with TRBD2 identical over 10 bases. CDR3 length: 16 amino acids. V dropped 4 bases and J dropped 1; count of bases not matched to a gene: 3. Germline V lookup: CDR1 LNHDA, CDR2 SQIVND (reference sequence). The DNA of the CDR3 is TGTGCCAGTAGTAAACTAGCGGGACAGAACACCGGGGAGCTGTTTTTT. This codes for CASSKLAGQNTGELFF.

The gene calls are TRBV7-9 and TRBJ2-7; 8 bases fit TRBD1. The CDR3 extends over 15 amino acids. In germline, CDR1 is SEHNR, CDR2 FQNEAQ (reference sequence). The V gene end was trimmed by 3 bases and the J gene end by 6 bases; junction bases not matched to a gene: 10. CDR3 sequence: CASSLGGQGEFEQYV. CDR3 in DNA: TGTGCCAGCAGCTTGGGCGGACAGGGAGAGTTCGAGCAGTACGTC.

The chain is built from TRBV4-2 and TRBJ2-3; 9 nucleotides line up with TRBD2. Germline lookup yields CDR1 LGHNA and CDR2 YNFKEQ. CDR3 length: 14 residues. V shed 6 bases and J 4 bases; nucleotides not matched to a gene: 5. CDR3 bases: TGTGCCAGCAGTTGGCGGGAGGGCCCAGATACGCAGTATTTT. Amino acids: CASSWREGPDTQYF.

The rearrangement links TRBV28 to TRBJ1-2, with D possibly being TRBD1 (6 bases). The CDR3 totals 12 residues. The V end lost 8 bases, the J end lost 3 bases, and 10 bases lay between the germline ends. Germline V gives CDR1 MDHEN, CDR2 SYDVKM. The CDR3 region has the DNA TGTGCCAGCGGACGGACAGACTATGGCTACACCTTC. Amino acid sequence: CASGRTDYGYTF.

The rearrangement uses TRBV4-3 and TRBJ2-3; D is possibly TRBD2 (6 bases). The V end lost 1 base, the J end lost 4 bases, and 6 bases lay between the germline ends. Germline-derived CDR1 and CDR2 are LGHNA and YSLEER. There are 13 residues in the CDR3. The chain's CDR3 is CASSQAGADTQYF. The CDR3, as DNA: TGCGCCAGCAGCCAAGCGGGAGCAGATACGCAGTATTTT.